This TCR beta chain was sequenced for a study of OX40 agonist ivuxolimab in advanced cancers. The CDR3 sequence is 14 residues long. Germline lookup yields CDR1 MNHEY and CDR2 SVGAGI. After removal of 7 bases from V and 2 bases from J, the junction contained 6 bases not matched to a gene. Assay: immunoSEQ multiplex PCR; the TCRdb copy retains only in-frame clones and omits some. The table lists about 81,000 clones, roughly 91% of them singletons. The chain couples TRBV6-5 to TRBJ2-7; the match to TRBD1 covers 9 bases. This receptor was taken from an adult with an advanced solid tumor such as melanoma, head and neck, liver or kidney cancer. The specimen comprised CD4+ or CD8+ T cells sorted from blood, sampled in a trial of the OX40 agonist ivuxolimab. The CDR3 bases are TGTGCCAGCACCCGGGGACAGGGCCCCTACGAGCAGTACTTC. This translates into CASTRGQGPYEQYF.